Below, 29 T cell receptor beta chains from the same sample are listed, as sequenced in a study of T cell repertoires in cytomegalovirus infection. MiXCR, applied by TCRdb to the reads, yields one record per CDR3 protein. The table has 600,000 to 700,000 distinct CDR3 sequences, 30% to 40% seen once; the top ten hold around a sixth. Antigens of these TCRs are unknown. The sequenced sample was cultured PBMCs, obtained from culture after CMV antigen stimulation. Receptor source: a human donor in good health (CMV status not recorded). Some clones in this sample may be carry-over from other donors' samples.

The chain couples TRBV27 to TRBJ2-3; possibly TRBD1 or TRBD2 for D (6 bases each). This CDR3 contains 15 residues. The V end was cut by 2 bases, the J end by 4 bases, with 13 bases between. Germline V CDR1 and CDR2: MNHEY, SMNVEV (reference sequence). As DNA, the CDR3 is TGTGCCAGCAGTTTAATCGGGGGCCGGGCAGATACGCAGTATTTT. It yields the protein CASSLIGGRADTQYF.

The J gene is TRBJ2-5, the V gene TRBV7-2, with 7 bases matching TRBD2. Germline values: CDR1 SGHTA, CDR2 FQGNSA. The CDR3 is made up of 14 amino acids. V shed 5 bases, J shed 5 bases, and the junction held 8 bases outside the gene matches. CDR3 loop: CASSRTSPAETQYF. CDR3 sequence (DNA): TGTGCCAGCAGCCGGACTAGTCCTGCGGAGACCCAGTACTTC.

This clonotype was picked up a small number of times. The gene calls are TRBV29-1 and TRBJ2-1; maybe TRBD2 (5 bases). Germline loops: CDR1 SQVTM, CDR2 ANQGSEA. CDR3 length: 13 amino acids. V was shortened by 0 bases and J by 6 bases, with 9 bases between the two germline ends. The DNA of the CDR3 is TGCAGCGTTGAAGAAGGGAGTGGCAATGAGCAGTTCTTC. Its protein is CSVEEGSGNEQFF.

This chain connects TRBV7-2 to TRBJ2-3, with D perhaps matching TRBD1 (6 bases). Trimming took off 0 bases at V and 2 bases at J, with 15 bases between the two ends. Germline V gives CDR1 SGHTA, CDR2 FQGNSA. The CDR3 is 17 residues long. In DNA form, the CDR3 reads TGTGCCAGCAGCTTAGCGGGGGCCACTATACTCACAGATACGCAGTATTTT. This encodes CASSLAGATILTDTQYF.

This clonotype has at least ten counts. This sequence joins TRBV7-2 and TRBJ2-4, with D maybe TRBD2 (5 bases). This CDR3 region has 14 residues. Trimming removed 5 bases from V and 9 bases from J, with 17 bases in between. Looked up from germline, CDR1 is SGHTA and CDR2 is FQGNSA. CDR3 loop: CASSPQTGSSIQYF. DNA for the CDR3: TGTGCCAGCAGCCCACAGACGGGGTCTAGCATTCAGTACTTC.

Details on this clonotype: Sequence at one end of the junction differs from germline and may be a read error. DNA for the CDR3: TGTGCCAACAGCTTGGCAGGGGTGGGGGAAAAACTGTTTTTT. Protein sequence: CANSLAGVGEKLFF. The rearrangement links TRBV5-6 to TRBJ1-4, with D possibly matching TRBD1 (6 bases). The CDR3 runs 14 residues. CDR1 SGHDT and CDR2 YYEEEE come from the germline V gene.

The genes are TRBV28 and TRBJ2-7; 8 nucleotides align to TRBD2. Unmatched junction bases numbered 16, after V lost 8 bases and J lost 7 bases. There are 15 residues in the CDR3. Germline V gene sequence: CDR1 MDHEN, CDR2 SYDVKM. CDR3 residues: CASSPGGAGGLEQYF. The DNA for the CDR3 is TGTGCCAGCTCCCCCGGGGGGGCGGGGGGCCTAGAGCAGTACTTC.

In this sample, this clonotype turned up a few times. The genes are TRBV19 and TRBJ2-1; 13 bases are a match to TRBD2. CDR3 length: 16 amino acids. Germline V gene lookup returns CDR1 LNHDA and CDR2 SQIVND (reference sequence). V lost 6 bases to trimming and J lost 9 bases; unmatched junction nucleotides: 11. The CDR3 sequence is CASSPLGTSGISEQFF. The CDR3 coding sequence is TGTGCCAGTAGCCCGCTCGGGACTAGCGGGATAAGTGAGCAGTTCTTC.

This sequence joins TRBV6-1 and TRBJ2-5; the match to TRBD2 covers 8 bases. J gave up 2 bases and V 4 bases, and 3 bases lay outside the gene matches. The germline CDR1 and CDR2 sequences are MNHNS and SASEGT. The CDR3 extends over 14 amino acids. The CDR3 reads CASSGAGVQETQYF. In DNA, the CDR3 is TGTGCCAGCAGTGGAGCGGGGGTTCAAGAGACCCAGTACTTC.

The genes are TRBV2 and TRBJ1-1, with a tentative D call TRBD1 (6 bases). The germline CDR1 and CDR2 sequences are SNHLY and FYNNEI. Trimming took 8 bases from V and 6 from J, leaving 10 bases between them. CDR3 size: 11 residues. The CDR3 reads CASLNRAEAFF. In nucleotides, the CDR3 is TGTGCCAGCCTCAACAGGGCTGAAGCTTTCTTT.

This clonotype was found once. The chain is built from TRBV2 and TRBJ1-6; D unresolved. CDR3 length: 16 amino acids. Trimming left V 5 bases short and J 9 bases short, with 20 bases between. Germline V gene lookup returns CDR1 SNHLY and CDR2 FYNNEI. CDR3 sequence reads: CASSSQALEGGSPLHF. CDR3 DNA: TGTGCCAGCAGTTCCCAGGCCCTCGAGGGAGGTTCACCCCTCCACTTT.

The J gene is TRBJ2-5, the V gene TRBV6-1; D tentatively fits TRBD1 or TRBD2 (5 bases each). Trimming removed 6 bases at V and 1 base at J, with 21 bases between. Looked up from germline, CDR1 is MNHNS and CDR2 is SASEGT. The CDR3 spans 17 residues. The CDR3 spells CASSVTTGRAPQETQYF. CDR3 sequence (DNA): TGTGCCAGCAGCGTTACAACGGGACGAGCCCCCCAAGAGACCCAGTACTTC.

Of note for this clonotype: This may come from a read error, since a much larger clone is one base off. The V and J genes are TRBV7-4 and TRBJ1-3, with D unresolved. CDR1 SGHVT and CDR2 SQSDAQ come from the germline V gene. The CDR3 has 17 residues. Here the CDR3 reads CASSFAQKPPSGTTIYF. For the CDR3, the DNA is TGTGCCAGCAGCTTTGCACAGAAGCCACCCTCTGGAACCACCATATATTTT.

This clonotype was observed a few times. The CDR3: CASSSHSGSSYNEQFF. The CDR3 nucleotides are TGTGCCAGCAGCTCGCATAGCGGGAGCTCCTACAATGAGCAGTTCTTC. The chain uses TRBV7-2 and TRBJ2-1; 9 bases match TRBD2. J lost 0 bases, V lost 4 bases, and 4 bases had no gene match. Germline loops: CDR1 SGHTA, CDR2 FQGNSA. CDR3 length: 16 residues.

V is TRBV27 and J is TRBJ2-7; 16 bases agree with TRBD2. The CDR3 runs to 16 residues. V lost 4 bases, J lost 3 bases, and 3 bases stayed unmatched. The germline V gene encodes CDR1 MNHEY and CDR2 SMNVEV (reference sequence). The CDR3 sequence is CASSSGLAGGLYEQYF. The CDR3, as DNA: TGTGCCAGCAGTTCGGGACTAGCGGGAGGGCTCTACGAGCAGTACTTC.

This rearrangement joins TRBV10-3 to TRBJ1-2, with 7 bases lining up with TRBD1. Germline assignment: CDR1 ENHRY and CDR2 SYGVKD. Trimming removed 4 bases from V and 6 bases from J; junction bases left unmatched: 11. The CDR3 sequence is 15 residues long. CDR3 in DNA: TGTGCCATCAGTGTACACACGGGACAGTCGGATGGCTACACCTTC. This gives the protein CAISVHTGQSDGYTF.

The chain couples TRBV30 to TRBJ2-5, with 8 bases matching TRBD2. Germline V gene data show CDR1 as GTSNPN and CDR2 as SVGIG (reference sequence). The J segment lost 5 bases and the V segment lost 1 base, leaving 6 bases of the junction unmatched. The CDR3 loop spans 14 amino acids. CDR3 loop: CAWSDGGRTETQYF. The CDR3 bases are TGTGCCTGGAGTGACGGCGGGAGGACGGAGACCCAGTACTTC.

This rearrangement joins TRBV30 to TRBJ1-1, with no clear D. The V end was cut by 4 bases, the J end by 1 base, with 16 bases between. The CDR3 has 15 residues. Germline CDR1 GTSNPN, CDR2 SVGIG (reference sequence). DNA of the CDR3: TGTGCCTGGAATTCCCCCGGCAGGCGGAACACTGAAGCTTTCTTT. As protein: CAWNSPGRRNTEAFF.

V usage is TRBV20-1 and J usage is TRBJ2-5; 9 bases line up with TRBD1. Trimming removed 2 bases from V and 3 bases from J; junction bases left unmatched: 7. The CDR3 runs to 15 residues. Germline assignment: CDR1 DFQATT and CDR2 SNEGSKA (reference sequence). In DNA, the CDR3 is TGCAGTGCTAGACTTACAGGGGGCGCGGAAGAGACCCAGTACTTC. The encoded protein is CSARLTGGAEETQYF.

V and J are TRBV11-2 and TRBJ2-1; the match to TRBD2 covers 10 bases. V was pared by 2 bases and J by 3 bases, with 4 bases of the junction left unmatched. Germline-derived CDR1 and CDR2 are SGHAT and FQNNGV. CDR3 length: 16 amino acids. The CDR3 protein is CASSLRASGSYNEQFF. Here the CDR3 DNA reads TGTGCCAGCAGCTTAAGGGCTAGCGGGAGCTACAATGAGCAGTTCTTC.

CDR3 bases: TGTGCCATCAGTGACCCTACCTTAGCGGGGGCCTACAATGAGCAGTTCTTC. Its protein is CAISDPTLAGAYNEQFF. The gene calls are TRBV10-3 and TRBJ2-1, with 9 bases identical to TRBD2. Trimming cost V 3 bases and J 2 bases; bases outside gene matches: 8. CDR3 length equals 17 residues. Germline-derived CDR1 and CDR2 are ENHRY and SYGVKD.

This clonotype was seen ten or more times. The gene calls are TRBV7-2 and TRBJ2-5, with TRBD2 matching over 11 bases. The CDR3 consists of 14 residues. Germline V lookup: CDR1 SGHTA, CDR2 FQGNSA. Trimming at V came to 4 bases and at J to 4 bases, leaving 2 bases not matched to a gene. The CDR3 DNA reads as TGTGCCAGCAGCTCGGGACTAGCGGTAGAGACCCAGTACTTC. This codes for CASSSGLAVETQYF.

The V and J genes are TRBV28 and TRBJ1-6; D is perhaps TRBD1 (5 bases). Germline assignment: CDR1 MDHEN and CDR2 SYDVKM. Deletions cut 7 bases from V and 7 bases from J, with 14 bases between. CDR3 length equals 14 residues. The CDR3, as DNA: TGTGCCAGCACCCCGGGACGGTACAATTCACCCCTCCACTTT. It translates to CASTPGRYNSPLHF.

The V and J genes are TRBV28 and TRBJ2-7, with unresolved D. V shed 4 bases and J shed 5 bases, with 12 bases lying between them. The CDR3 covers 13 residues. Germline CDR1 and CDR2: MDHEN and SYDVKM. This CDR3 is CASSSRRFDEQYF. The CDR3 coding sequence is TGTGCCAGCAGTTCGAGACGTTTCGACGAGCAGTACTTC. Looking up the rest from reference TRBV28 and TRBJ2-7 gives the full variable domain: DVKVTQSSRYLVKRTGEKVFLECVQDMDHENMFWYRQDPGLGLRLIYFSYDVKMKEKGDIPEGYSVSREKKERFSLILESASTNQTSMYLCASSSRRFDEQYFGPGTRLTVT.

The gene calls are TRBV5-4 and TRBJ2-3; TRBD2 matches 8 bases. V dropped 3 bases and J dropped 6; count of bases not matched to a gene: 12. CDR3 length: 16 amino acids. Germline V lookup: CDR1 SGHNT, CDR2 YYREEE (reference sequence). CDR3 region: CASSSLAGSPTDTQYF. For the CDR3, the DNA is TGTGCCAGCAGCTCCTTAGCGGGGAGTCCCACGGATACGCAGTATTTT.

Only a few counts were recorded for this clonotype. The V call is TRBV7-9, the J call TRBJ2-5, with D possibly being TRBD1 or TRBD2 (5 bases each). CDR1 is SEHNR and CDR2 is FQNEAQ in the germline V gene (reference sequence). Trimming stripped 11 bases from V and 5 bases from J, with 15 bases between. CDR3 size: 12 residues. The CDR3 DNA reads as TGTGCCGGGGCAGAGGGACGGGAGACCCAGTACTTC. Its protein is CAGAEGRETQYF.

This chain joins TRBV19 and TRBJ2-3; a possible D gene is TRBD1 (6 bases). Germline V gene data show CDR1 as LNHDA and CDR2 as SQIVND (reference sequence). Trimming removed 2 bases at V and 2 bases at J, with 11 bases between. This CDR3 is built from 15 residues. The CDR3 here is CASSISWGPTDTQYF. CDR3 DNA: TGTGCCAGTAGTATATCATGGGGGCCCACAGATACGCAGTATTTT.

This chain links TRBV18 with TRBJ1-1; TRBD1 is a possible D gene (6 bases). The CDR3 runs to 15 residues. V dropped 3 bases and J dropped 0 bases, with 11 bases sitting between them. Germline loops: CDR1 KGHSH, CDR2 LQKENI. The CDR3: CASSPGRGVNTEAFF. The CDR3 DNA is TGTGCCAGCTCACCTGGCAGGGGCGTGAACACTGAAGCTTTCTTT.

Only a few counts were recorded for this clonotype. The V call is TRBV7-2, the J call TRBJ2-5; 8 nucleotides agree with TRBD2. Germline-derived CDR1 and CDR2 are SGHTA and FQGNSA. The CDR3 has 14 residues. Trimming at V came to 5 bases and at J to 5 bases, leaving 7 bases not matched to a gene. The DNA of the CDR3 is TGTGCCAGCAGCCCCGCCGGCGGGAGGGAGACCCAGTACTTC. Its protein product is CASSPAGGRETQYF. The variable domain in full, with the rest retrieved from reference TRBV7-2 and TRBJ2-5, is GAGVSQSPSNKVTEKGKDVELRCDPISGHTALYWYRQSLGQGLEFLIYFQGNSAPDKSGLPSDRFSAERTGGSVSTLTIQRTQQEDSAVYLCASSPAGGRETQYFGPGTRLLVL.